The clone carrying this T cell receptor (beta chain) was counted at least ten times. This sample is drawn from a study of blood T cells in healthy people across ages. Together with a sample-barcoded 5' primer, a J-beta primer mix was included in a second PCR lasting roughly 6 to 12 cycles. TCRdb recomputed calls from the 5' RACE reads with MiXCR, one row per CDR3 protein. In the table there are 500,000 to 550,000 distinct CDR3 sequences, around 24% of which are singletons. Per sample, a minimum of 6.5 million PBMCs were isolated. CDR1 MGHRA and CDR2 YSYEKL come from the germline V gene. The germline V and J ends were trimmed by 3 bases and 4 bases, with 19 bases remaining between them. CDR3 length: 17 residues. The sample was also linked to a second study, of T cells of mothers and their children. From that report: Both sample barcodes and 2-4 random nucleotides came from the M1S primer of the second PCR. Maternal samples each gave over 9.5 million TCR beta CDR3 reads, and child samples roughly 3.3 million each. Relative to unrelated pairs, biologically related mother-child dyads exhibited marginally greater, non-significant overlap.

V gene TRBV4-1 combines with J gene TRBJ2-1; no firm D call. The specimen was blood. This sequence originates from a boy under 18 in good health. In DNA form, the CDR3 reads TGCGCCAGCAGCCAGGGTCCTTACTGGGAAGGGTACAATGAGCAGTTCTTC. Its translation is CASSQGPYWEGYNEQFF.